Listed here is a single TCR beta chain. With random hexamers, reverse transcription was performed on about 0.5 to 1 ug of RNA. TCRdb redid the calling of the immunoSEQ multiplex PCR reads with MiXCR, one entry per CDR3 protein. The sample shows approximately 200,000 distinct CDR3 sequences, just under 95% of them seen only once. The data belong to a study of CD8 T cells in Susac syndrome. This clonotype was obtained from a human donor with multiple sclerosis. The sequenced material came from CD4+ T cells from PBMCs.

The chain's CDR3 is CASTRDSSQKNTEAFF. CDR3 sequence (DNA): TGTGCCAGCACCCGTGATTCCAGCCAGAAGAACACTGAAGCTTTCTTT. The chain couples TRBV14 to TRBJ1-1; D not resolved. Germline CDR1 is SGHDN and CDR2 is FVKESK. The CDR3 has 16 amino acids. V was shortened by 7 bases and J by 1 base, with 19 bases between the two germline ends.